A single sample gave rise to the 25 T cell receptor beta chains below, sequenced in a study of T cells in Graves' hyperthyroidism and ophthalmopathy. TCR beta CDR3 regions were amplified from RNA transcripts. The TCR CDR3 first-round RT-PCR relied on the HTBI primer set. TCRdb re-derived calls from the multiplex PCR reads in MiXCR, one entry per CDR3 protein. The top ten clones hold 35% to 50% of a sample with about 380,000 distinct CDR3 sequences, less than 20% of them seen once. Sequenced sample: blood. The source of these receptors is a man between 18 and 29 years old with Graves' ophthalmopathy.

In its sample, this clonotype was seen many times. The V gene is TRBV28, the J gene TRBJ2-3, with 12 bases aligning to TRBD1. The J segment lost 0 bases and the V segment lost 6 bases, leaving 10 bases of the junction unmatched. Germline-derived CDR1 and CDR2 are MDHEN and SYDVKM. The CDR3 runs to 18 residues. CDR3 bases: TGTGCCAGCAGCTTCCTCGGGACAGGGGGCCCTAGCACAGATACGCAGTATTTT. This encodes CASSFLGTGGPSTDTQYF.

V is TRBV10-3 and J is TRBJ1-1; 10 bases match TRBD1. The CDR3 extends over 18 amino acids. V was clipped by 0 bases and J by 3 bases; unmatched bases: 10. Germline CDR1 ENHRY, CDR2 SYGVKD. Written as DNA, the CDR3 is TGTGCCATCAGTGAGTCGGGGACAGGGGTTGGACGAGACACTGAAGCTTTCTTT. Translating it yields CAISESGTGVGRDTEAFF.

The table lists this clonotype with a few counts. The J gene is TRBJ1-1, the V gene TRBV25-1; possible D gene TRBD1, 6 bases. Germline V gene sequence: CDR1 MGHDK, CDR2 SYGVNS. CDR3 length: 15 residues. V dropped 7 bases and J dropped 1 base, with 16 bases sitting between them. The CDR3 bases are TGTGCCAGCACCCCCCTGACAGGCACGAACACTGAAGCTTTCTTT. It translates to CASTPLTGTNTEAFF.

This chain links TRBV28 with TRBJ1-3; TRBD1 agrees at 10 bases. This CDR3 region has 16 residues. V shed 6 bases and J 7 bases; nucleotides not matched to a gene: 12. The V gene's germline CDR1 is MDHEN and CDR2 SYDVKM. The CDR3 loop reads CASSQRDRGFRNTIYF. CDR3 DNA sequence: TGTGCCAGCAGCCAGCGGGACAGGGGTTTTCGGAACACCATATATTTT.

A note on this clonotype: Since a much larger clone is just one base distant, this may be a read error. In this CDR3 the conserved last residue, phenylalanine or tryptophan, is missing, so a read error is likely. The V and J genes are TRBV7-3 and TRBJ1-2, with 8 bases lining up with TRBD1. With 6 bases clipped from V and 4 bases from J, the junction kept 4 bases outside the gene matches. This CDR3 comprises 13 residues. The germline CDR1 and CDR2 sequences are SGHTA and FQGTGA. The CDR3 region is CASRETGAYGYTL. In DNA, the CDR3 is TGTGCCAGCAGGGAGACAGGGGCCTATGGCTACACCCTC.

This chain connects TRBV19 to TRBJ2-5; possibly TRBD2 for D (6 bases). Germline V CDR1 and CDR2: LNHDA, SQIVND (reference sequence). The CDR3 is 17 residues long. The V end was cut by 0 bases, the J end by 0 bases, with 14 bases between. CDR3 protein: CASSIEGAGEYQETQYF. CDR3 in DNA: TGTGCCAGTAGTATAGAGGGAGCGGGCGAGTACCAAGAGACCCAGTACTTC.

The table lists this clonotype with a few counts. CDR3: CASSLDSATQYF. The CDR3 DNA is TGTGCCAGCAGCTTAGACTCCGCGACGCAGTATTTT. The chain uses TRBV7-9 and TRBJ2-3; D unresolved. This CDR3 has 12 residues. Trimming cost V 1 base and J 9 bases, with 8 bases left between them. Germline V gives CDR1 SEHNR, CDR2 FQNEAQ (reference sequence).

The table lists this clonotype with a few counts. V and J are TRBV29-1 and TRBJ1-3; D might be TRBD1 (5 bases). Germline V lookup: CDR1 SQVTM, CDR2 ANQGSEA. The V and J ends lost 4 bases and 1 base respectively, with 8 bases between them. This CDR3 has 13 residues. CDR3 amino acids: CSVAWGSGNTIYF. The DNA for the CDR3 is TGCAGCGTTGCCTGGGGGTCTGGAAACACCATATATTTT.

This clonotype was picked up many times. The rearrangement links TRBV11-2 to TRBJ1-2; D is unclear. This CDR3 comprises 14 residues. The V gene's germline CDR1 is SGHAT and CDR2 FQNNGV. Trimming removed 6 bases at V and 4 bases at J, with 15 bases between. The CDR3 is CASRRIGLLYGYTF. In DNA, the CDR3 is TGTGCCAGCAGGAGAATCGGACTTCTCTATGGCTACACCTTC.

The chain is built from TRBV6-1 and TRBJ1-5, with D hard to call. Germline V gives CDR1 MNHNS, CDR2 SASEGT. CDR3 length: 12 amino acids. Between the trimmed V and J ends, which lost 11 bases and 7 bases, there was a span of 15 bases. CDR3 in amino acids: CAGRLGSQPQHF. CDR3 in DNA: TGTGCCGGACGATTGGGGAGCCAGCCCCAGCATTTT.

This clonotype was detected many times. The rearrangement links TRBV6-1 to TRBJ1-5; 9 positions agree with TRBD1. The CDR3 runs 15 residues. The ends lost 7 bases at V and 3 bases at J; junction bases unmatched: 7. The germline V gene has CDR1 MNHNS and CDR2 SASEGT. Here the CDR3 DNA reads TGTGCCAGCAATCCGGACAGGGGCCCCAATCAGCCCCAGCATTTT. This gives the protein CASNPDRGPNQPQHF.

The rearrangement uses TRBV28 and TRBJ2-3; D is undetermined. The CDR3 has 12 residues. CDR1 and CDR2 from the germline V gene are MDHEN and SYDVKM. The V end was cut by 6 bases, the J end by 7 bases, with 11 bases between. The CDR3 DNA follows: TGTGCCAGCAGCCCTAGTTTGAATACGCAGTATTTT. Its protein product is CASSPSLNTQYF.

The chain has TRBV6-1 and TRBJ2-2; 7 nucleotides agree with TRBD2. Trimming at V came to 10 bases and at J to 0 bases, leaving 23 bases not matched to a gene. The CDR3 runs 20 residues. Germline values: CDR1 MNHNS, CDR2 SASEGT. CDR3 amino acids: CATQPGLDRHEFTNTGELFF. Written as DNA, the CDR3 is TGTGCCACCCAACCCGGACTAGACCGACATGAATTCACGAACACCGGGGAGCTGTTTTTT.

This clonotype was counted ten times or more. This chain links TRBV20-1 with TRBJ2-1, with TRBD2 matching over 10 bases. V lost 6 bases and J lost 7; bases outside the gene matches: 12. Germline V gene lookup returns CDR1 DFQATT and CDR2 SNEGSKA (reference sequence). This CDR3 has 15 residues. The CDR3 DNA reads as TGCAGTGCCGTCCTTAGCGGGGGGACGTGGAATGAGCAGTTCTTC. Its translation: CSAVLSGGTWNEQFF.

The chain employs TRBV5-1 and TRBJ1-6, with 10 bases identical to TRBD1. The CDR3 runs to 14 residues. J lost 11 bases, V lost 5 bases, and 7 bases had no gene match. In germline, CDR1 is SGHRS, CDR2 YFSETQ. The DNA of the CDR3 is TGCGCCAGCAGTTCGGGACAGGGGAACCCACCCCTCCACTTT. It specifies CASSSGQGNPPLHF.

This clonotype turned up a few times. This chain links TRBV11-3 with TRBJ2-2; D may be TRBD2 (6 bases). Trimming removed 4 bases at V and 6 bases at J, with 12 bases between. Germline V gene sequence: CDR1 SGHNT, CDR2 YENEEA. CDR3 length: 14 amino acids. CDR3 sequence (DNA): TGTGCCAGCAGCTCAGGACTATCGCCCGGGGAGCTGTTTTTT. This sequence encodes CASSSGLSPGELFF.

This clonotype was seen a handful of times. The rearrangement joins TRBV7-2 to TRBJ1-3; D not certain. The CDR3 consists of 16 residues. Trimming stripped 5 bases from V and 8 bases from J, with 22 bases between. Germline assignment: CDR1 SGHTA and CDR2 FQGNSA. Written as DNA, the CDR3 is TGTGCCAGCAGCCCCCTCGGGTCGGGGTTCGAGGACACCATATATTTT. Protein: CASSPLGSGFEDTIYF.

The chain couples TRBV9 to TRBJ2-1; the D gene is possibly TRBD2 (7 bases). With 0 bases removed from V and 6 bases from J, the gap between germline ends came to 16 bases. From germline, CDR1 is SGDLS and CDR2 YYNGEE. The CDR3 contains 16 residues. CDR3: CASSVEGGGPVNEQFF. Here the CDR3 DNA reads TGTGCCAGCAGCGTAGAGGGGGGGGGGCCGGTCAATGAGCAGTTCTTC.

For this clonotype: A much larger clone differs from this one at a single base, so this may be a read error. The chain is built from TRBV12-3 or TRBV12-4 and TRBJ1-1; D unclear. CDR3 length: 11 amino acids. CDR3 loop: CTSSYSPEAFF. The CDR3 DNA reads TGTACCAGCTCCTACAGTCCTGAAGCTTTCTTT.

The chain combines TRBV7-2 with TRBJ2-7; possibly TRBD1 for D (6 bases). CDR1 and CDR2 from the germline V gene are SGHTA and FQGNSA. The CDR3 loop spans 14 amino acids. V shed 3 bases and J shed 0 bases, with 9 bases lying between them. Here the CDR3 reads CASSFEQGSYEQYF. In DNA, the CDR3 is TGTGCCAGCAGCTTCGAACAGGGCTCCTACGAGCAGTACTTC.

The chain carries TRBV4-1 and TRBJ1-1; no definite D call. Germline assignment: CDR1 MGHRA and CDR2 YSYEKL. The CDR3 contains 13 residues. V was trimmed by 1 base and J by 4 bases, leaving 7 bases between them. This chain's CDR3 is CASSQGSSTEAFF. CDR3 bases: TGCGCCAGCAGCCAAGGTTCAAGCACTGAAGCTTTCTTT.

This clonotype was seen only a few times. This rearrangement joins TRBV6-1 to TRBJ2-6, with 7 bases lining up with TRBD1. The junction had 11 bases not matched to a gene; V was cut back by 6 bases and J by 0 bases. Germline CDR1 and CDR2: MNHNS and SASEGT. The CDR3 loop spans 18 amino acids. The CDR3 DNA reads as TGTGCCAGCAGAATCACCGGGACAGCTCCCTCTGGGGCCAACGTCCTGACTTTC. This sequence encodes CASRITGTAPSGANVLTF.

This clonotype was counted ten times or more. The V gene is TRBV5-1, the J gene TRBJ2-7; D unclear. V was trimmed by 6 bases and J by 7 bases, leaving 11 bases between them. This CDR3 has 11 residues. CDR1 is SGHRS and CDR2 is YFSETQ in the germline V gene. The CDR3, as DNA: TGCGCCAGCACAAGTTCGGAGGAGCAGTACTTC. Encoded protein: CASTSSEEQYF.

This chain uses TRBV4-2 with TRBJ2-7; the D gene is possibly TRBD1 (5 bases). From germline, CDR1 is LGHNA and CDR2 YNFKEQ. Trimming removed 5 bases from V and 2 bases from J, with 13 bases in between. The CDR3 covers 14 residues. CDR3 nucleotides: TGTGCCAGCAGCGAAGGGGAAGGGCCCTACGAGCAGTACTTC. Amino acids: CASSEGEGPYEQYF.

V and J are TRBV7-9 and TRBJ1-2, with D perhaps TRBD1 (5 bases). V dropped 1 base and J dropped 6 bases, with 12 bases sitting between them. Germline V CDR1 and CDR2: SEHNR, FQNEAQ (reference sequence). This CDR3 region has 14 residues. The CDR3 region has the DNA TGTGCCAGCAGCTTAGTGGGGGAGAGGCATGGCTACACCTTC. Translated, it gives CASSLVGERHGYTF.